The next 20 T cell receptor beta chains were all read from a single sample in a study of beta chain features in type 1 diabetes listed by TCRdb under 2018. Libraries were built with the immunoSEQ multiplex PCR assay. The entire amount of isolated RNA was reverse transcribed using the High Capacity cDNA Reverse Transcription Kit, so the sequenced TCRB transcripts were expressed ones. TCRdb carries this immuneACCESS record with in-frame sequences only. Its versions omit some clonotypes, under half of them owing to an unresolved V gene in the studies checked, with the rest unexplained. The sample has hundreds of thousands of clones on record, about 29% of them singletons. The top ten clones comprise about 0.06% of the sample. Sequenced material: naive CD4+ T cells from blood. This specimen's cell subset or site label, interpreted: true naive CD4+ T cells. The receptors originated from a man aged 18 to 29 in good health.

The V and J genes are TRBV30 and TRBJ1-1; 9 bases line up with TRBD1. The junction had 6 bases not matched to a gene; V was cut back by 2 bases and J by 5 bases. Germline CDR1 GTSNPN, CDR2 SVGIG (reference sequence). The CDR3 loop spans 14 amino acids. The chain's CDR3 is CAWSSGTGSTEAFF. As DNA, the CDR3 is TGTGCCTGGAGTTCCGGGACAGGGTCTACTGAAGCTTTCTTT.

The chain is built from TRBV4-3 and TRBJ2-3; the D is unclear. The CDR3 loop spans 17 amino acids. Trimming took off 0 bases at V and 0 bases at J, with 13 bases between the two ends. The germline V gene has CDR1 LGHNA and CDR2 YSLEER. In DNA, the CDR3 is TGCGCCAGCAGCCAAGATACCGACGTACTAAGCACAGATACGCAGTATTTT. It yields the protein CASSQDTDVLSTDTQYF.

As regards this clone: This sample also contains other DNA sequences that code for the same CDR3. The chain couples TRBV7-2 to TRBJ2-1, with 7 positions matching TRBD2. This CDR3 is 15 amino acids long. Germline trimming cut 1 base from V and 2 bases from J; bases unmatched to any gene: 2. The germline V gene encodes CDR1 SGHTA and CDR2 FQGNSA. This CDR3 is CASSLGLAAYNEQFF. The CDR3, as DNA: TGTGCCAGCAGCTTAGGCCTAGCGGCCTACAATGAGCAGTTCTTC.

The chain has TRBV21-1 and TRBJ2-3; the tabulated D call, TRBD1, remains unverified against the DNA. TRBV21-1 is designated a pseudogene. CDR3 length: 14 residues. CDR3 sequence: CASIIGQGEYTQYF. In DNA, the CDR3 is TGTGCCAGCATCATCGGACAGGGCGAGTATACGCAGTATTTT.

As regards this clone: One junction end disagrees with the germline gene, perhaps due to a read error. This chain joins TRBV7-7 and TRBJ2-2; a weak D match, TRBD1 (6 bases). Germline loops: CDR1 SSHAT, CDR2 FNYEAQ (reference sequence). There are 14 residues in the CDR3. The CDR3 DNA sequence: TGTGCTAGCAGCCCACGGACAGACACCGGGGAGCTGTTTTTT. It is translated as CASSPRTDTGELFF.

This rearrangement joins TRBV7-3 to TRBJ2-7; no definite D call. Between the trimmed V and J ends, which lost 3 bases and 0 bases, there was a span of 6 bases. The V gene's germline CDR1 is SGHTA and CDR2 FQGTGA. The CDR3 sequence is 13 residues long. The CDR3 coding sequence is TGTGCCAGCAGCTTGGCAGTCTCCTACGAGCAGTACTTC. Amino acid sequence: CASSLAVSYEQYF. Full variable domain (outside the CDR3, taken from reference TRBV7-3 and TRBJ2-7): GAGVSQTPSNKVTEKGKYVELRCDPISGHTALYWYRQSLGQGPEFLIYFQGTGAADDSGLPNDRFFAVRPEGSVSTLKIQRTERGDSAVYLCASSLAVSYEQYFGPGTRLTVT.

This clone was counted only a few times. Mismatch with germline at one junction end may stem from a read error. V usage is TRBV5-1 and J usage is TRBJ1-1; tentative D call: TRBD1 (5 bases). The germline V gene encodes CDR1 SGHRS and CDR2 YFSETQ. CDR3 length equals 15 residues. The CDR3 loop is CASSLGQGWNSEAFF. CDR3 sequence (DNA): TGCGCCAGCAGCTTGGGGCAGGGATGGAACTCTGAAGCTTTCTTT.

There are a few counts of this clone. The chain is built from TRBV7-6 and TRBJ2-1, with a weak D call TRBD2 (6 bases). Trimming removed 5 bases at V and 0 bases at J, with 14 bases between. The length of the CDR3 is 16 residues. The germline V gene has CDR1 SGHVS and CDR2 FNYEAQ. CDR3 protein: CASSVSGGTSYNEQFF. DNA for the CDR3: TGTGCCAGCAGCGTTAGTGGCGGGACCTCCTACAATGAGCAGTTCTTC.

The chain combines TRBV7-9 with TRBJ2-7; D is unclear. There are 15 residues in the CDR3. In germline, CDR1 is SEHNR, CDR2 FQNEAQ (reference sequence). Trimming stripped 2 bases from V and 3 bases from J, with 14 bases between. The CDR3 nucleotides read TGTGCCAGCAGCTTACCGGAGACACGAAACTACGAGCAGTACTTC. Encoded protein: CASSLPETRNYEQYF.

The gene calls are TRBV18 and TRBJ2-3; D not certain. With 5 bases removed from V and 4 bases from J, the gap between germline ends came to 10 bases. This CDR3 comprises 13 residues. Per the germline V gene, CDR1 is KGHSH and CDR2 is LQKENI. The CDR3 spells CASSFKAADTQYF. In DNA, the CDR3 is TGTGCCAGCTCATTCAAGGCTGCAGATACGCAGTATTTT.

The J gene is TRBJ2-3, the V gene TRBV7-3; D might be TRBD2 (7 bases). Germline loops: CDR1 SGHTA, CDR2 FQGTGA. The CDR3 has 16 amino acids. The ends were cut back, 5 bases at V and 0 bases at J, with 15 bases in the middle. The CDR3 DNA reads TGTGCCAGCAGCCCAACACGGGGGGCTAGCACAGATACGCAGTATTTT. Translating gives CASSPTRGASTDTQYF.

The CDR3 region has the DNA TGTGCCAGCAGCGGACGAGCGGGGACTGAAGCTTTCTTT. Translated, it gives CASSGRAGTEAFF. V and J are TRBV9 and TRBJ1-1; D remains unclear. The CDR3 loop spans 13 amino acids. CDR1 SGDLS and CDR2 YYNGEE come from the germline V gene. The V end was cut by 3 bases, the J end by 5 bases, with 11 bases between.

V usage is TRBV13 and J usage is TRBJ2-7, with D perhaps matching TRBD1 (5 bases). CDR1 is PRHDT and CDR2 is FYEKMQ in the germline V gene (reference sequence). The length of the CDR3 is 15 residues. Trimming stripped 2 bases from V and 2 bases from J, with 13 bases between. The CDR3 DNA follows: TGTGCCAGCAGCTTACCAGGTTCAGGGACCTACGAGCAGTACTTC. Its translation: CASSLPGSGTYEQYF.

This clone was observed a few times. This chain joins TRBV6-1 and TRBJ2-1; D remains ambiguous. Trimming took 0 bases from V and 7 from J, leaving 19 bases between them. The CDR3 has 17 amino acids. In germline, CDR1 is MNHNS, CDR2 SASEGT. CDR3 nucleotide sequence: TGTGCCAGCAGTGAAGCGCTTGGGCACCTACTTACGAATGAGCAGTTCTTC. Translation gives CASSEALGHLLTNEQFF.

The V call is TRBV5-6, the J call TRBJ1-2; unclear D gene. The length of the CDR3 is 14 residues. Germline-derived CDR1 and CDR2 are SGHDT and YYEEEE. Trimming shortened V by 1 base and J by 7 bases, and 14 bases separated the two germline ends. CDR3 DNA: TGTGCCAGCAGCTTGAGCAGAACGGCCGCTGGCTACACCTTC. Translated, it gives CASSLSRTAAGYTF.

V gene TRBV5-1 combines with J gene TRBJ2-2; 9 bases match TRBD2. CDR3 length: 15 amino acids. V dropped 1 base and J dropped 4; count of bases not matched to a gene: 2. Germline loops: CDR1 SGHRS, CDR2 YFSETQ. CDR3 DNA: TGCGCCAGCAGCTTGCTAGCGGGGCCCACCGGGGAGCTGTTTTTT. This encodes CASSLLAGPTGELFF.

V is TRBV30 and J is TRBJ2-2; 10 bases align to TRBD2. Germline loops: CDR1 GTSNPN, CDR2 SVGIG (reference sequence). The length of the CDR3 is 14 residues. J was trimmed by 5 bases and V by 3 bases; bases with no gene match: 3. The CDR3 region has the DNA TGTGCCTGGAGGGGACTAGCGATAACCGGGGAGCTGTTTTTT. Encoded protein: CAWRGLAITGELFF.

V usage is TRBV6-5 and J usage is TRBJ2-7, with D possibly being TRBD1 (5 bases). From germline, CDR1 is MNHEY and CDR2 SVGAGI. The CDR3 is made up of 13 amino acids. V was clipped by 6 bases and J by 5 bases, with 14 bases between them. The CDR3 sequence is CASSRAGSDEQYF. In nucleotides, the CDR3 is TGTGCCAGCAGCCGGGCAGGGTCGGACGAGCAGTACTTC.

This chain connects TRBV11-2 to TRBJ2-7, with TRBD2 matching 9 bases. CDR1 SGHAT and CDR2 FQNNGV come from the germline V gene. The CDR3 length is 16 residues. V lost 3 bases, J lost 6 bases, and 12 bases stayed unmatched. CDR3 protein: CASSFTSGTSFGEQYF. The CDR3 region has the DNA TGTGCCAGCAGCTTCACGTCCGGGACTAGCTTCGGCGAGCAGTACTTC. Full variable domain (rest looked up from reference TRBV11-2 and TRBJ2-7): EAGVAQSPRYKIIEKRQSVAFWCNPISGHATLYWYQQILGQGPKLLIQFQNNGVVDDSQLPKDRFSAERLKGVDSTLKIQPAKLEDSAVYLCASSFTSGTSFGEQYFGPGTRLTVT.

The sample holds a few counts of this clone. This rearrangement joins TRBV7-9 to TRBJ2-7; TRBD1 matches at 7 bases. The germline V gene encodes CDR1 SEHNR and CDR2 FQNEAQ (reference sequence). V gave up 4 bases and J gave up 2 bases; unmatched junction bases: 5. This CDR3 contains 14 residues. The CDR3 loop is CASSWPGQPYEQYF. The DNA for the CDR3 is TGTGCCAGCAGCTGGCCGGGACAGCCCTACGAGCAGTACTTC.